Presented here are 18 T cell receptor beta chains from one specimen sequenced in a study of HIV-infected patients and healthy controls. cDNA was made from approximately 0.55 ug RNA using alpha and beta constant primers. Separate chain-specific third strand synthesis with multiplexing indices produced the alpha and beta libraries. TCRdb called the 5' RACE reads again in MiXCR, with one record for every CDR3 protein. The sample has 14,000 or so distinct CDR3 sequences; 12% are singletons. Roughly three months, about 14 weeks, into antiretroviral therapy, follow-up blood was collected. All unsorted peripheral T cells were captured because whole blood was used without fractionation. Material: blood, obtained during antiretroviral therapy. The receptor set was obtained from an adult with HIV infection. The donor label of this sample is uncertain.

The chain employs TRBV5-1 and TRBJ2-3; 11 bases are a match to TRBD2. V dropped 4 bases and J dropped 4; count of bases not matched to a gene: 11. This CDR3 region has 17 residues. Germline V gene sequence: CDR1 SGHRS, CDR2 YFSETQ. The CDR3 region has the DNA TGCGCCAGCAGCCCCCTGCTTACTAGCGGGAGTTCAGATACGCAGTATTTT. It codes for CASSPLLTSGSSDTQYF.

The sample holds a few counts of this clonotype. The rearrangement links TRBV5-5 to TRBJ2-3; possibly TRBD1 or TRBD2 for D (6 bases each). The CDR3 consists of 14 residues. Trimming removed 4 bases at V and 6 bases at J, with 15 bases between. Looked up from germline, CDR1 is SGHKS and CDR2 is YYEKEE (reference sequence). CDR3 sequence reads: CASSLKGGPDTQYF. In DNA form, the CDR3 reads TGTGCCAGCAGCCTTAAGGGGGGCCCCGATACGCAGTATTTT.

This clonotype was seen many times. V usage is TRBV27 and J usage is TRBJ2-1; TRBD2 is a possible D gene (6 bases). The CDR3 has 14 residues. V was pared by 2 bases and J by 9 bases, with 14 bases between. Per the germline V gene, CDR1 is MNHEY and CDR2 is SMNVEV (reference sequence). The CDR3 DNA follows: TGTGCCAGCAGTTTAGAGAGGAGGGCTGCTGAGCAGTTCTTC. It encodes CASSLERRAAEQFF.

The sample holds many counts of this clonotype. The V gene is TRBV24-1, the J gene TRBJ2-3, with 7 bases lining up with TRBD2. The CDR3 length is 16 residues. Germline CDR1 KGHDR, CDR2 SFDVKD. V lost 3 bases to trimming and J lost 2 bases; unmatched junction nucleotides: 7. The CDR3, as DNA: TGTGCCACCAGTGATCCGAGGGAGGGGACCACAGATACGCAGTATTTT. Residues: CATSDPREGTTDTQYF.

There are many counts of this clonotype. This chain links TRBV19 with TRBJ2-5, with D perhaps given as TRBD1 or TRBD2 (5 bases each). V lost 3 bases to trimming and J lost 1 base, with 15 bases between them. Germline V lookup: CDR1 LNHDA, CDR2 SQIVND (reference sequence). CDR3 length equals 16 residues. This CDR3 is CASSIRKGTLQETQYF. CDR3 coding DNA: TGTGCCAGTAGTATCCGCAAGGGGACCCTCCAAGAGACCCAGTACTTC.

CDR3 sequence (DNA): TGCAGCGTTGTAATCCAGCGGGGGGTACCAGATACGCAGTATTTT. This sequence encodes CSVVIQRGVPDTQYF. V usage is TRBV29-1 and J usage is TRBJ2-3; 9 positions agree with TRBD2. The V gene end was trimmed by 4 bases and the J gene end by 4 bases; junction bases not matched to a gene: 9. Germline V gene lookup returns CDR1 SQVTM and CDR2 ANQGSEA. This CDR3 is 15 amino acids long.

This clonotype was seen repeatedly, ten times or more. The J gene is TRBJ2-7, the V gene TRBV11-2; D gene ambiguous. V lost 5 bases, J lost 3 bases, and 5 bases lay in between. The CDR3 has 11 residues. CDR1 SGHAT and CDR2 FQNNGV come from the germline V gene. The CDR3 protein is CASSESYEQYF. The CDR3 DNA reads TGTGCCAGCAGCGAAAGCTACGAGCAGTACTTC.

This rearrangement joins TRBV29-1 to TRBJ2-3; D is undetermined. Germline values: CDR1 SQVTM, CDR2 ANQGSEA. The CDR3 length is 15 residues. With 3 bases removed from V and 7 bases from J, the gap between germline ends came to 20 bases. As DNA, the CDR3 is TGCAGCGTTGACCTTCTTCCCGAGGAGCCGAATACGCAGTATTTT. It specifies CSVDLLPEEPNTQYF.

A single count supports this clonotype. A much larger clone sits a single nucleotide away, making a read error possible. V is TRBV20-1 and J is TRBJ1-5; D gene ambiguous. The CDR3 is made up of 15 amino acids. Germline V gene lookup returns CDR1 DFQATT and CDR2 SNEGSKA (reference sequence). This CDR3 reads CSARGMGLGKQPQNF. DNA for the CDR3: TGCAGTGCTAGAGGAATGGGGTTGGGGAAGCAGCCCCAGAATTTT.

Ten or more counts support this clonotype. The chain joins TRBV7-8 to TRBJ1-1, with a weak D call TRBD1 (5 bases). Germline CDR1 reads SGHVS; CDR2 reads FQNEAQ. The CDR3 totals 14 residues. With 1 base removed from V and 6 bases from J, the gap between germline ends came to 12 bases. Here the CDR3 reads CASSLGRALSEAFF. The CDR3 bases are TGTGCCAGCAGCTTAGGCAGGGCACTTTCTGAAGCTTTCTTT.

This clonotype was recorded a few times. The chain is built from TRBV7-9 and TRBJ2-3; D may match TRBD1 or TRBD2 (5 bases each). Germline-derived CDR1 and CDR2 are SEHNR and FQNEAQ (reference sequence). Trimming removed 2 bases at V and 4 bases at J, with 10 bases between. This CDR3 comprises 14 residues. CDR3 sequence: CASSLLEGPDTQYF. CDR3 bases: TGTGCCAGCAGCTTATTAGAGGGGCCAGATACGCAGTATTTT. Looking up the rest from reference TRBV7-9 and TRBJ2-3 gives the full variable domain: DTGVSQNPRHKITKRGQNVTFRCDPISEHNRLYWYRQTLGQGPEFLTYFQNEAQLEKSRLLSDRFSAERPKGSFSTLEIQRTEQGDSAMYLCASSLLEGPDTQYFGPGTRLTVL.

In its sample, this clonotype was seen many times. This rearrangement joins TRBV19 to TRBJ2-1; a possible D gene is TRBD2 (5 bases). The CDR3 consists of 16 residues. The germline V gene encodes CDR1 LNHDA and CDR2 SQIVND (reference sequence). Trimming took off 4 bases at V and 8 bases at J, with 21 bases between the two ends. The CDR3 sequence: CASSSPGSRGGDEQFF. CDR3 bases: TGTGCCAGTAGTAGTCCAGGTTCTAGAGGAGGCGATGAGCAGTTCTTC.

This clonotype has a count of ten or more. V gene TRBV7-3 combines with J gene TRBJ2-1; a weak D match, TRBD2 (6 bases). From germline, CDR1 is SGHTA and CDR2 FQGTGA. The CDR3 covers 15 residues. V shed 5 bases and J shed 8 bases, with 19 bases lying between them. As DNA, the CDR3 is TGTGCCAGCAGCCCCCGGGCTGTTGGAGGGGATGAGCAGTTCTTC. As protein: CASSPRAVGGDEQFF.

This rearrangement joins TRBV10-3 to TRBJ1-2, with TRBD1 identical over 7 bases. The V segment lost 0 bases and the J segment 10 bases; nucleotides outside the gene matches: 8. This CDR3 spans 14 amino acids. Germline CDR1 ENHRY, CDR2 SYGVKD. The CDR3 DNA reads TGTGCCATCAGTGAGTCTCGGGACAGAATCCTCTACACCTTC. Protein product: CAISESRDRILYTF.

This clonotype was detected only a few times. This chain uses TRBV24-1 with TRBJ1-2, with D uncertain. The CDR3 extends over 16 amino acids. Germline loops: CDR1 KGHDR, CDR2 SFDVKD. V lost 4 bases and J 4 bases, leaving 18 bases between the germline ends. The CDR3 region has the DNA TGTGCCACCAGTGACCACGATCGAGGGCGCGGCTATGGCTACACCTTC. This encodes CATSDHDRGRGYGYTF.

The chain joins TRBV7-3 to TRBJ2-2; D is unresolved. V was cut by 2 bases and J by 6 bases, with 31 bases left in between. Germline CDR1 is SGHTA and CDR2 is FQGTGA. The CDR3 runs to 21 residues. In nucleotides, the CDR3 is TGTGCCAGCAGCTTACGCCCCAGTATCGTCCCCTCCGTGGACCTGTCCGGGGAGCTGTTTTTT. Protein product: CASSLRPSIVPSVDLSGELFF.

This clonotype was seen ten or more times. This sequence joins TRBV2 and TRBJ2-6, with D hard to call. The CDR3 runs 18 residues. CDR1 and CDR2 (germline): SNHLY, FYNNEI. Trimming took off 7 bases at V and 4 bases at J, with 23 bases between the two ends. The CDR3 sequence is CASTSPQVTTKGANVLTF. The CDR3 coding sequence is TGTGCCAGCACGTCCCCCCAGGTAACAACTAAGGGGGCCAACGTCCTGACTTTC.

This clonotype was seen ten or more times. J is TRBJ2-3 and V is TRBV10-3; 10 nucleotides align to TRBD2. The CDR3 runs 15 residues. Germline V gene lookup returns CDR1 ENHRY and CDR2 SYGVKD. With 6 bases clipped from V and 2 bases from J, the junction kept 5 bases outside the gene matches. The CDR3 DNA reads as TGTGCCATCAGAGCTAGCGGGGGCGACACAGATACGCAGTATTTT. Amino acids: CAIRASGGDTDTQYF.